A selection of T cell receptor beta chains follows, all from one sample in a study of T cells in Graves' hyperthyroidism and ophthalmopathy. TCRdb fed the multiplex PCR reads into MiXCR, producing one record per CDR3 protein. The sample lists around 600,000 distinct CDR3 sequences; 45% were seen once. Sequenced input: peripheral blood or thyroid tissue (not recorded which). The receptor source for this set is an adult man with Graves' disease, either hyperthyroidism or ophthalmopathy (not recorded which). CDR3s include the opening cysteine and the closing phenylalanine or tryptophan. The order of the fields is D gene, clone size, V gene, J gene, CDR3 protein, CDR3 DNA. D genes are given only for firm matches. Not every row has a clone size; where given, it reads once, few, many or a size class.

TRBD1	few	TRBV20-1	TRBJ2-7	CSAGKGQDYYEQYF	TGCAGTGCTGGGAAGGGACAGGACTACTACGAGCAGTACTTC
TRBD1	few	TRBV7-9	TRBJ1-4	CASSSDRTGVNEKLFF	TGTGCCAGCAGCTCGGACAGGACGGGGGTTAATGAAAAACTGTTTTTT
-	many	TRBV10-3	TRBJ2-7	CAISLAGERIYEQYF	TGTGCCATCAGTTTGGCAGGGGAAAGAATTTACGAGCAGTACTTC
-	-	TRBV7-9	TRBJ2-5	CASSGGGAYQETQYF	TGTGCCAGCAGCGGCGGCGGGGCATACCAAGAGACCCAGTACTTC
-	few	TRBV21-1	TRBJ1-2	CASSTYTDGYTF	TGTGCCAGCAGCACTTACACGGATGGCTACACCTTC
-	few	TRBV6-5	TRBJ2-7	CASSFGDRSYEQYF	TGTGCCAGCAGTTTTGGTGACAGGTCCTACGAGCAGTACTTC
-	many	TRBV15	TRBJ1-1	CATSREDTPSEAFF	TGTGCCACCAGCAGAGAGGACACGCCGTCTGAAGCTTTCTTT
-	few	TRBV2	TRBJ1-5	CASSVRVENQPQHF	TGTGCCAGCAGTGTTAGGGTAGAGAATCAGCCCCAGCATTTT
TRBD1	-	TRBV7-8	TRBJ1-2	CASSLTQGSTLMEWDSYGYTF	TGTGCCAGCAGCTTAACACAGGGGAGCACCCTTATGGAATGGGACAGCTATGGCTACACCTTC
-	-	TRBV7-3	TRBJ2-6	CASSYSLGSGANVLTF	TGTGCCAGCAGTTACTCGTTAGGGTCTGGGGCCAACGTCCTGACTTTC
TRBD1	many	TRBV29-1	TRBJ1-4	CSYYGTGDEKLFF	TGCAGCTATTACGGGACAGGGGACGAAAAACTGTTTTTT
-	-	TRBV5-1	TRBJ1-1	CASSFLNSLNTEASF	TGCGCCAGCAGCTTCCTCAACAGCCTGAACACTGAAGCTTCCTTT
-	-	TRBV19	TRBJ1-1	CASSIWGGDTEAFF	TGTGCCAGTAGTATTTGGGGAGGTGACACTGAAGCTTTCTTT
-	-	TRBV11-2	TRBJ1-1	CASSLEDYFDTEAFF	TGTGCCAGCAGCTTAGAGGATTACTTCGACACTGAAGCTTTCTTT
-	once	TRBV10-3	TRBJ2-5	CAISDGGGGTQYF	TGTGCCATCAGTGATGGAGGAGGAGGGACCCAGTACTTC
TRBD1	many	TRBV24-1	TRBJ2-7	CATSDPGTGSGEQYF	TGTGCCACCAGTGATCCCGGGACAGGGTCTGGAGAGCAGTACTTC
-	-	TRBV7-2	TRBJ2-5	CASSVEGTETQYF	TGTGCCAGCAGCGTTGAGGGTACCGAGACCCAGTACTTC
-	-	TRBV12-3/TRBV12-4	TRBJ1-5	CASNTGYSNQPQHF	TGTGCCAGCAATACAGGATATAGCAATCAGCCCCAGCATTTT
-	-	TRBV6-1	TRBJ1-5	CASSGQDNQPQHF	TGTGCCAGCAGTGGACAGGACAATCAGCCCCAGCATTTT
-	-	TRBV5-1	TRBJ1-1	CASSSGTGSYTEAFF	TGCGCCAGCAGCTCGGGGACGGGATCCTACACTGAAGCTTTCTTT
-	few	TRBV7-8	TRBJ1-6	CASSSHLTVYNSPLHF	TGTGCCAGCAGCTCCCATCTGACAGTCTATAATTCACCCCTCCACTTT
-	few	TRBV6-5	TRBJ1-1	CASSYSTVRNTEAFF	TGTGCCAGCAGTTACTCGACAGTTCGGAACACTGAAGCTTTCTTT
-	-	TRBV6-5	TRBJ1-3	CASTKAGGGNTIYF	TGTGCCAGCACCAAGGCAGGTGGTGGAAACACCATATATTTT
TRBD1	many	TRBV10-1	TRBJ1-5	CASRGQGPRQPQHF	TGCGCCAGCAGGGGACAGGGCCCCAGGCAGCCCCAGCATTTT
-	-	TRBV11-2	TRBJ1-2	CASSFSVGGRAQGTYGYTF	TGTGCCAGCAGCTTCTCCGTCGGGGGCAGGGCCCAGGGAACCTATGGCTACACCTTC
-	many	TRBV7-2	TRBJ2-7	CASSFSSYEQYF	TGTGCCAGCAGCTTTTCGAGTTACGAGCAGTACTTC
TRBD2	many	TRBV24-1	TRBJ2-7	CATSEAGAQDEQYF	TGTGCCACCAGTGAGGCGGGAGCCCAGGACGAGCAGTACTTC
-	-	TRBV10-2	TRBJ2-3	CASSSATVTDTQYF	TGCGCCAGCAGTTCTGCGACAGTCACAGATACGCAGTATTTT